The next 12 T cell receptor beta chains were all read from a single sample in a study of blood T cell repertoires in COVID-19. Some clones are missing from TCRdb's copy, which holds only in-frame ones; the method was immunoSEQ multiplex PCR. This sample has 250,000 or so clones, with more than 70% found just once. Sequencing used peripheral blood. These receptors were taken from a man older than 75 with acute or convalescent COVID-19.

The chain combines TRBV7-6 with TRBJ2-7; possibly TRBD1 for D (6 bases). V lost 3 bases, J lost 3 bases, and 15 bases lay in between. CDR3 size: 15 residues. The V gene's germline CDR1 is SGHVS and CDR2 FNYEAQ. The CDR3 sequence is CASSFRARGIYEQYF. The CDR3 bases are TGTGCCAGCAGCTTTAGGGCTAGGGGGATCTACGAGCAGTACTTC.

The rearrangement uses TRBV5-5 and TRBJ1-2, with D perhaps matching TRBD1 (6 bases). With 4 bases removed from V and 7 bases from J, the gap between germline ends came to 17 bases. Looked up from germline, CDR1 is SGHKS and CDR2 is YYEKEE (reference sequence). CDR3 length equals 14 residues. In DNA form, the CDR3 reads TGTGCCAGCAGCCCCAGGACGGGGGGGGCTGGCTACACCTTC. This sequence encodes CASSPRTGGAGYTF. Filled out from reference TRBV5-5 and TRBJ1-2, the complete variable domain reads DAGVTQSPTHLIKTRGQQVTLRCSPISGHKSVSWYQQVLGQGPQFIFQYYEKEERGRGNFPDRFSARQFPNYSSELNVNALLLGDSALYLCASSPRTGGAGYTFGSGTRLTVV.

The chain couples TRBV14 to TRBJ2-1; D possibly corresponds to TRBD1 (6 bases). The V end lost 1 base, the J end lost 6 bases, and 19 bases lay between the germline ends. Germline CDR1 and CDR2: SGHDN and FVKESK. The CDR3 has 17 residues. CDR3 sequence (DNA): TGTGCCAGCAGCCAAGTCTATACAGGGTTTAGGGGCAATGAGCAGTTCTTC. Its translation is CASSQVYTGFRGNEQFF.

The gene calls are TRBV15 and TRBJ1-5, with 7 bases matching TRBD1. The germline V gene encodes CDR1 LNHNV and CDR2 YYDKDF (reference sequence). V was pared by 8 bases and J by 9 bases, with 10 bases of the junction left unmatched. The CDR3 runs 13 residues. The CDR3 region is CATSGTVQGPQHF. In DNA, the CDR3 is TGTGCCACCTCGGGGACAGTCCAGGGGCCCCAGCATTTT.

The chain employs TRBV3-1 (or the pseudogene TRBV3-2) and TRBJ1-2; TRBD1 might be the D (5 bases). With 0 bases removed from V and 7 bases from J, the gap between germline ends came to 18 bases. CDR1 is LGHDT, CDR2 YNNKEL, per germline (reference sequence). The CDR3 spans 16 residues. The CDR3 region has the DNA TGTGCCAGCAGCCAAGATCCTACGGGGGGGATGCGTGGCTACACCTTC. Protein product: CASSQDPTGGMRGYTF.

This sequence joins TRBV5-8 and TRBJ2-3, with TRBD2 matching over 7 bases. Germline CDR1 is SGHTS and CDR2 is YDEGEE. The CDR3 runs 15 residues. V was pared by 4 bases and J by 1 base, with 6 bases of the junction left unmatched. The CDR3 DNA reads TGTGCCAGCAGCCGCGGGAGTGGGGGCACAGATACGCAGTATTTT. As protein: CASSRGSGGTDTQYF.

V is TRBV25-1 and J is TRBJ1-1, with D unclear. Trimming left V 5 bases short and J 6 bases short, with 13 bases between. The V gene's germline CDR1 is MGHDK and CDR2 SYGVNS. This CDR3 comprises 13 residues. The DNA of the CDR3 is TGTGCCAGCAGTAATAGCTTACCCGCTGAAGCTTTCTTT. This translates into CASSNSLPAEAFF.

This clone was seen a handful of times. J is TRBJ1-6 and V is TRBV4-1; TRBD1 is a possible D gene (6 bases). From germline, CDR1 is MGHRA and CDR2 YSYEKL. The CDR3 spans 17 residues. V lost 2 bases and J lost 9, with 20 bases in between. DNA for the CDR3: TGCGCCAGCAGCCAAAGAATAGGGGGTGGCCTGGGTTCACCCCTCCACTTT. The encoded protein is CASSQRIGGGLGSPLHF.

The chain carries TRBV28 and TRBJ1-5; D is perhaps TRBD1 (6 bases). Trimming left V 4 bases short and J 3 bases short, with 13 bases between. The germline CDR1 and CDR2 sequences are MDHEN and SYDVKM. The CDR3 is 15 amino acids. DNA of the CDR3: TGTGCCAGCAGTTCGTCGGACAGCAACAATCAGCCCCAGCATTTT. This sequence encodes CASSSSDSNNQPQHF.

V usage is TRBV9 and J usage is TRBJ2-2; D may be TRBD2 (5 bases). The CDR3 extends over 16 amino acids. CDR1 SGDLS and CDR2 YYNGEE come from the germline V gene. V was clipped by 4 bases and J by 0 bases, with 13 bases between them. This CDR3 reads CASSPPPAANTGELFF. CDR3 nucleotides: TGTGCCAGCAGCCCCCCCCCAGCGGCGAACACCGGGGAGCTGTTTTTT.

This clone has a single count. This chain's CDR3 is CASSVGGITGTGVREQFF. CDR3 DNA sequence: TGTGCCAGCAGCGTAGGAGGAATTACCGGGACAGGGGTCCGGGAGCAGTTCTTC. The chain is built from TRBV9 and TRBJ2-1, with 10 bases that match TRBD1. The CDR3 loop spans 18 amino acids. V shed 0 bases and J 10 bases; nucleotides not matched to a gene: 16. Germline V lookup: CDR1 SGDLS, CDR2 YYNGEE.

The chain is built from TRBV19 and TRBJ1-5; TRBD1 agrees at 9 bases. V lost 5 bases to trimming and J lost 1 base; unmatched junction nucleotides: 15. This CDR3 is 19 amino acids long. Germline V CDR1 and CDR2: LNHDA, SQIVND (reference sequence). The CDR3 DNA sequence: TGTGCCAGTAGTGTTTATGCCGGGACAGGGTTTTCGAGCAATCAGCCCCAGCATTTT. Amino acid sequence: CASSVYAGTGFSSNQPQHF.